This TCR beta chain comes out of a study of blood T cell repertoires in COVID-19. Turning to the study itself: Sources were T cells, B-cell-depleted T cells, or PBMCs; the material itself was cDNA or gDNA.

V was clipped by 1 base and J by 8 bases, with 20 bases between them. The CDR3 runs 16 residues. Germline CDR1 MDHEN, CDR2 SYDVKM. Participant age was roughly 18 to 95 years, and participants resided in approximately 24 US areas. Authors' analysis steps: Using reference gene primer amplification, nucleated cell counts were estimated. Assay: immunoSEQ multiplex PCR; the TCRdb copy retains only in-frame clones and omits some. V, J and clone size reflect that table, while D and trimming were determined from the DNA. The data show under 150,000 clones, over 75% seen once. The sequencing input was PBMCs or T cells enriched from blood (not recorded which). This TCR derives from a man in his fifties in a cohort exposed to, infected with or recovered from COVID-19 (not recorded which). V gene TRBV28 combines with J gene TRBJ1-2; D perhaps matches TRBD1 (5 bases). The CDR3 sequence: CASSLFERAGLRGYTF. The CDR3 region has the DNA TGTGCCAGCAGTTTATTTGAGCGGGCAGGGCTTAGGGGCTACACCTTC.